The sequence of this T cell receptor beta chain was determined in a study of OX40 agonist ivuxolimab in advanced cancers. TCRdb's copy holds only in-frame clones and misses some; the assay was immunoSEQ multiplex PCR. The repertoire holds 75,000 to 95,000 clones, with 65% to 90% as singletons. CDR3 length equals 14 residues. Germline CDR1 is MNHNY and CDR2 is SVGAGI (reference sequence). Between the trimmed V and J ends, which lost 6 bases and 0 bases, there was a span of 9 bases. The genes are TRBV6-6 and TRBJ1-5; the D is unclear. This sample comprised CD4+ or CD8+ T cells sorted from blood, obtained in a trial of the OX40 agonist ivuxolimab. This TCR derives from an adult with an advanced solid tumor such as melanoma, head and neck, liver or kidney cancer. The DNA for the CDR3 is TGTGCCAGCAGCGGGTACGGTAGCAATCAGCCCCAGCATTTT. Amino acids: CASSGYGSNQPQHF.